Listed here are 25 T cell receptor beta chains from one sample, sequenced in a study of T cell responses to AZD1222 COVID-19 vaccine (TCRdb year 2021). Library preparation used the immunoSEQ multiplex PCR assay. Sourced from immuneACCESS, this table was stored by TCRdb with only in-frame sequences that have V and J called. A share of the clones is absent; for the studies checked, an unresolved V gene accounts for under half, and the remainder has no known explanation. The sample profile shows roughly 140,000 clones; 88% of them were found once. The biggest ten clones account for about 15% of the sample. In the paper's terms, the time point label means: baseline before first vaccination. This specimen consisted of peripheral blood, obtained on day 0 of AZD1222 vaccination. These TCRs come from an adult in good health.

This chain connects TRBV3-1 (or the pseudogene TRBV3-2) to TRBJ1-1, with D perhaps TRBD1 (5 bases). Per germline, CDR1 LGHDT and CDR2 YNNKEL (reference sequence). This CDR3 is 19 amino acids long. V lost 0 bases, J lost 3 bases, and 23 bases lay in between. The CDR3 DNA is TGTGCCAGCAGCCAAGATCCCGGGTGCCGCTCAGGGTTCCACACTGAAGCTTTCTTT. Amino acid sequence: CASSQDPGCRSGFHTEAFF.

V usage is TRBV7-2 and J usage is TRBJ2-1; no clear D. There are 12 residues in the CDR3. Looked up from germline, CDR1 is SGHTA and CDR2 is FQGNSA. Trimming took off 0 bases at V and 13 bases at J, with 10 bases between the two ends. The CDR3 sequence: CASSLAYSSQFF. The CDR3 bases are TGTGCCAGCAGCTTAGCGTACTCCAGCCAGTTCTTC. The full variable domain, in which reference TRBV7-2 and TRBJ2-1 provide the parts outside the CDR3, is GAGVSQSPSNKVTEKGKDVELRCDPISGHTALYWYRQSLGQGLEFLIYFQGNSAPDKSGLPSDRFSAERTGGSVSTLTIQRTQQEDSAVYLCASSLAYSSQFFGPGTRLTVL.

This chain joins TRBV7-2 and TRBJ2-5; 8 bases are shared with TRBD1. The V and J ends lost 2 bases and 9 bases, in that order; junction bases with no gene match: 8. The CDR3 is 14 amino acids. CDR1 and CDR2 from the germline V gene are SGHTA and FQGNSA. The CDR3 sequence: CASSLRTDRVPQYF. CDR3 sequence (DNA): TGTGCCAGCAGCTTAAGGACGGACAGGGTACCCCAGTACTTC. The full variable domain, rest sourced from reference TRBV7-2 and TRBJ2-5, is GAGVSQSPSNKVTEKGKDVELRCDPISGHTALYWYRQSLGQGLEFLIYFQGNSAPDKSGLPSDRFSAERTGGSVSTLTIQRTQQEDSAVYLCASSLRTDRVPQYFGPGTRLLVL.

The chain employs TRBV9 and TRBJ1-6; 8 bases fit TRBD1. Per germline, CDR1 SGDLS and CDR2 YYNGEE. After removal of 3 bases from V and 7 bases from J, the junction contained 6 bases not matched to a gene. The CDR3 has 15 amino acids. The CDR3 DNA is TGTGCCAGCAGCGCCGGACAGGGTGGGAATTCACCCCTCCACTTT. Its protein product is CASSAGQGGNSPLHF.

This chain uses TRBV19 with TRBJ1-2, with TRBD1 as a possible D gene (5 bases). V was cut by 7 bases and J by 3 bases, with 21 bases left in between. This CDR3 is built from 16 residues. Germline V gene lookup returns CDR1 LNHDA and CDR2 SQIVND (reference sequence). In DNA, the CDR3 is TGTGCCAGTACCGCCCCGGGACCGCTGGCTGACTATGGCTACACCTTC. This sequence encodes CASTAPGPLADYGYTF.

J is TRBJ2-7 and V is TRBV5-1; D gene uncertain. The germline V gene has CDR1 SGHRS and CDR2 YFSETQ. The ends were cut back, 3 bases at V and 2 bases at J, with 15 bases in the middle. The CDR3 spans 15 residues. The CDR3 region has the DNA TGCGCCAGCAGCTCGGGTGAGGCCCCGACCTACGAGCAGTACTTC. Its protein product is CASSSGEAPTYEQYF.

The chain uses TRBV10-3 and TRBJ1-2; D is possibly TRBD1 (5 bases). The germline V gene has CDR1 ENHRY and CDR2 SYGVKD. The CDR3 spans 11 residues. The V gene lost 7 bases and the J gene lost 7 bases, with 10 bases spanning the gap. Written as DNA, the CDR3 is TGTGCCATCACTGGGGGTAGTGGCTACACCTTC. Residues: CAITGGSGYTF.

A remark on this clone: The same CDR3 arises from other DNA sequences in this sample as well. The rearrangement joins TRBV3-1 (or the pseudogene TRBV3-2) to TRBJ2-7, with a tentative D call TRBD2 (7 bases). The CDR3 covers 18 residues. Trimming took off 3 bases at V and 9 bases at J, with 30 bases between the two ends. From germline, CDR1 is LGHDT and CDR2 YNNKEL (reference sequence). The CDR3 spells CASSHTGSIEGGTYGQYF. The CDR3 DNA reads TGTGCCAGCAGCCACACAGGGTCGATAGAGGGGGGGACCTATGGGCAGTACTTC.

The CDR3 nucleotides are TGTGCCAGCAGGGCACGTAGCAATCAGCCCCAGCATTTT. Translating gives CASRARSNQPQHF. The J gene is TRBJ1-5, the V gene TRBV27, with no clear D. V lost 6 bases and J lost 0, with 6 bases in between. From germline, CDR1 is MNHEY and CDR2 SMNVEV (reference sequence). There are 13 residues in the CDR3.

This chain joins TRBV5-1 and TRBJ2-1; 11 nucleotides match TRBD1. The CDR3 has 15 amino acids. The ends lost 3 bases at V and 4 bases at J; junction bases unmatched: 3. Germline CDR1 and CDR2: SGHRS and YFSETQ. The CDR3 DNA is TGCGCCAGCAGCTCCGGACAGGGGGCTTACAATGAGCAGTTCTTC. Protein product: CASSSGQGAYNEQFF.

The chain carries TRBV14 and TRBJ1-2; D ambiguous. Trimming shortened V by 0 bases and J by 7 bases, and 15 bases separated the two germline ends. The CDR3 covers 15 residues. Per germline, CDR1 SGHDN and CDR2 FVKESK. CDR3 loop: CASSQDLAGSFGYTF. The CDR3 DNA is TGTGCCAGCAGCCAAGATCTCGCAGGCTCCTTTGGCTACACCTTC. Full variable domain (missing parts from reference TRBV14 and TRBJ1-2): EAGVTQFPSHSVIEKGQTVTLRCDPISGHDNLYWYRRVMGKEIKFLLHFVKESKQDESGMPNNRFLAERTGGTYSTLKVQPAELEDSGVYFCASSQDLAGSFGYTFGSGTRLTVV.

This clone was detected once. The V call is TRBV14, the J call TRBJ2-1; 7 bases are shared with TRBD2. V gave up 1 base and J gave up 0 bases; unmatched junction bases: 0. The CDR3 is 15 amino acids. Germline CDR1 is SGHDN and CDR2 is FVKESK. The chain's CDR3 is CASSQGTSSYNEQFF. The CDR3 bases are TGTGCCAGCAGCCAAGGGACTAGCTCCTACAATGAGCAGTTCTTC.

V gene TRBV5-1 combines with J gene TRBJ1-2, with TRBD1 identical over 10 bases. Per germline, CDR1 SGHRS and CDR2 YFSETQ. J lost 1 base, V lost 4 bases, and 7 bases had no gene match. This CDR3 has 16 residues. In DNA, the CDR3 is TGCGCCAGCAGCACCGGGACAGGGGAAGATAACTATGGCTACACCTTC. Its protein is CASSTGTGEDNYGYTF.

The chain combines TRBV4-1 with TRBJ1-1, with 9 bases that match TRBD1. Germline CDR1 MGHRA, CDR2 YSYEKL. This CDR3 contains 17 residues. V shed 4 bases and J 7 bases; nucleotides not matched to a gene: 16. CDR3 nucleotide sequence: TGCGCCAGCAGCCGAATTGTACAGGGGGCAGAACGGGGTGAAGCTTTCTTT. It specifies CASSRIVQGAERGEAFF.

The rearrangement uses TRBV19 and TRBJ1-1; the match to TRBD1 covers 7 bases. The germline V gene encodes CDR1 LNHDA and CDR2 SQIVND (reference sequence). Trimming removed 1 base from V and 3 bases from J; junction bases left unmatched: 2. There are 14 residues in the CDR3. CDR3 nucleotides: TGTGCCAGTAGTATAGGCGGGACAGACACTGAAGCTTTCTTT. It is translated as CASSIGGTDTEAFF.

V usage is TRBV7-2 and J usage is TRBJ2-7; TRBD2 agrees at 9 bases. This CDR3 has 15 amino acids. V gave up 2 bases and J gave up 4 bases; unmatched junction bases: 6. The germline gives CDR1 SGHTA, CDR2 FQGNSA. The CDR3 loop is CASSLRAGGLYEQYF. The CDR3 nucleotides read TGTGCCAGCAGCTTAAGAGCGGGGGGCTTGTACGAGCAGTACTTC. The full variable domain, with the rest looked up from reference TRBV7-2 and TRBJ2-7, is GAGVSQSPSNKVTEKGKDVELRCDPISGHTALYWYRQSLGQGLEFLIYFQGNSAPDKSGLPSDRFSAERTGGSVSTLTIQRTQQEDSAVYLCASSLRAGGLYEQYFGPGTRLTVT.

The chain is built from TRBV7-9 and TRBJ1-4; 9 bases align to TRBD1. The CDR3 spans 15 residues. Germline lookup yields CDR1 SEHNR and CDR2 FQNEAQ (reference sequence). Unmatched junction bases numbered 4, after V lost 1 base and J lost 7 bases. CDR3 sequence: CASSLGGTGSEKLFF. CDR3 coding DNA: TGTGCCAGCAGCTTAGGTGGGACAGGGAGTGAAAAACTGTTTTTT.

The V and J genes are TRBV7-8 and TRBJ2-2, with 8 bases that match TRBD2. The CDR3 is 14 residues long. The trim removed 1 base at V and 7 bases at J, leaving 2 bases unmatched. Germline CDR1 and CDR2: SGHVS and FQNEAQ. The CDR3 region has the DNA TGTGCCAGCAGCTTAGGACTAGCGTTCGGGGAGCTGTTTTTT. Its translation is CASSLGLAFGELFF.

The chain uses TRBV6-5 and TRBJ1-5; 7 bases are shared with TRBD1. The CDR3 consists of 15 residues. The germline CDR1 and CDR2 sequences are MNHEY and SVGAGI. The junction had 5 bases not matched to a gene; V was cut back by 4 bases and J by 2 bases. Here the CDR3 reads CASSFTGEGNQPQHF. The CDR3 DNA sequence: TGTGCCAGCAGTTTTACAGGGGAGGGCAATCAGCCCCAGCATTTT.

Points on this clone: Sequence at one end of the junction differs from germline and may be a read error. V usage is TRBV7-9 and J usage is TRBJ2-2; D is perhaps TRBD2 (5 bases). Per the germline V gene, CDR1 is SEHNR and CDR2 is FQNEAQ (reference sequence). The CDR3 runs to 12 residues. The CDR3 sequence: CASSSLSGKLFF. The CDR3 DNA reads TGTGCCAGCAGCTCCCTTTCCGGGAAGCTGTTTTTT.

The chain uses TRBV9 and TRBJ1-2, with D hard to call. V was clipped by 5 bases and J by 0 bases, with 14 bases between them. There are 15 residues in the CDR3. CDR1 is SGDLS, CDR2 YYNGEE, per germline. CDR3 in DNA: TGTGCCAGCAGGTCGGAGGATCGGGCTAACTATGGCTACACCTTC. Translated, it gives CASRSEDRANYGYTF.

The chain is built from TRBV5-4 and TRBJ1-2; D possibly corresponds to TRBD1 (5 bases). The CDR3 has 13 residues. Germline CDR1 and CDR2: SGHNT and YYREEE (reference sequence). V lost 4 bases, J lost 2 bases, and 9 bases lay in between. The CDR3 loop is CASSGTGNYGYTF. In DNA, the CDR3 is TGTGCCAGCAGCGGGACGGGCAACTATGGCTACACCTTC.

The J gene is TRBJ1-6, the V gene TRBV6-5, with D possibly matching TRBD1 (5 bases). This CDR3 spans 15 amino acids. Germline V gives CDR1 MNHEY, CDR2 SVGAGI. The V end was cut by 2 bases, the J end by 5 bases, with 10 bases between. The CDR3 sequence: CASSYMGPNNSPLHF. The CDR3 DNA is TGTGCCAGCAGTTACATGGGGCCTAATAATTCACCCCTCCACTTT.

The chain carries TRBV5-5 and TRBJ1-1; TRBD1 might be the D (5 bases). Germline lookup yields CDR1 SGHKS and CDR2 YYEKEE (reference sequence). The V end lost 0 bases, the J end lost 0 bases, and 9 bases lay between the germline ends. The CDR3 is 15 residues long. CDR3 sequence (DNA): TGTGCCAGCAGCTTGGGACAGTCCATGAACACTGAAGCTTTCTTT. It translates to CASSLGQSMNTEAFF.

The rearrangement links TRBV29-1 to TRBJ2-7; 9 positions agree with TRBD1. The CDR3 sequence is 13 residues long. Germline-derived CDR1 and CDR2 are SQVTM and ANQGSEA. V shed 3 bases and J 2 bases; nucleotides not matched to a gene: 2. CDR3 protein: CSVDGTGTYEQYF. The CDR3 DNA reads as TGCAGCGTTGACGGGACAGGGACCTACGAGCAGTACTTC.